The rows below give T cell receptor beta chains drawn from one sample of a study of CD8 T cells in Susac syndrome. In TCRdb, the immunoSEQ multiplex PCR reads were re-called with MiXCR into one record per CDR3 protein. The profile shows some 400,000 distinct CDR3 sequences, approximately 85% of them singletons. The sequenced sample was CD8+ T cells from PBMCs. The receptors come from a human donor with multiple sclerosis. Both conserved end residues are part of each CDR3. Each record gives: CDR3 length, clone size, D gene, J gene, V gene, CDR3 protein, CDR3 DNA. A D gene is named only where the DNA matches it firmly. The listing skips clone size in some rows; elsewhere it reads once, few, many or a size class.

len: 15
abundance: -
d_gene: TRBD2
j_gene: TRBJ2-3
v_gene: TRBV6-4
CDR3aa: CASSDSPAGGDTQYF
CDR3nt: TGTGCCAGCAGTGACTCTCCGGCGGGGGGAGATACGCAGTATTTT

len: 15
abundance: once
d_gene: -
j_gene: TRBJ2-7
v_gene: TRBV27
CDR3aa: CASSLSIPGSGEQYF
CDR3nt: TGTGCCAGCAGTTTGTCCATCCCAGGGTCGGGTGAGCAGTACTTC

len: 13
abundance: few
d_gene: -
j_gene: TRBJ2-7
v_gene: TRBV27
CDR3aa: CASSNRASYEQYF
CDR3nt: TGTGCCAGCAGTAATCGGGCGTCCTACGAGCAGTACTTC

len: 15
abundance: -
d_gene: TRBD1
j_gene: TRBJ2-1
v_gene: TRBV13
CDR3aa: CASSPLDRGPGEQFF
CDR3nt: TGTGCCAGCAGCCCATTGGACAGGGGCCCAGGGGAGCAGTTCTTC

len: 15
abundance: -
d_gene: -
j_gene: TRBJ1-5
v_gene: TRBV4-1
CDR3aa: CASSQPRESNQPQHF
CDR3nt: TGCGCCAGCAGCCAACCTCGGGAGAGCAATCAGCCCCAGCATTTT

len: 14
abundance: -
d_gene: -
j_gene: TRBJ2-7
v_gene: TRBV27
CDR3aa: CASSLSSRGDEQYF
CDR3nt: TGTGCCAGCAGTTTATCGAGCCGAGGGGACGAGCAGTACTTC

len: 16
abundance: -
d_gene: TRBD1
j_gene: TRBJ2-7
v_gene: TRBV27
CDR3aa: CASSLFGSDRGYEQYF
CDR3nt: TGTGCCAGCAGTTTATTTGGCTCGGACAGGGGCTACGAGCAGTACTTC

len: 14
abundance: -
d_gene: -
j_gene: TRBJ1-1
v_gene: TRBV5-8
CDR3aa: CASSSGPPNTEAFF
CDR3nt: TGTGCCAGCAGCTCAGGACCGCCGAACACTGAAGCTTTCTTT

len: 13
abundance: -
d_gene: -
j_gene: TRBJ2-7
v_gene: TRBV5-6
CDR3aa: CASSLARGREQYF
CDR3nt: TGTGCCAGCAGCTTGGCCCGGGGGCGTGAGCAGTACTTC

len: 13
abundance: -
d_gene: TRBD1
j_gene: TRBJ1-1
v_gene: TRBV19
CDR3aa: CASWDSSSTEAFF
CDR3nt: TGTGCCAGTTGGGACAGCTCAAGCACTGAAGCTTTCTTT

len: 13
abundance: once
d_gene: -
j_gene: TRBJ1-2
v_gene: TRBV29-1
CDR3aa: CSVAWWGNYGYTF
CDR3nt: TGCAGCGTTGCATGGTGGGGGAACTATGGCTACACCTTC

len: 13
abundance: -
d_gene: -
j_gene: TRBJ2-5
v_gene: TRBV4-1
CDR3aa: CASSPTTAETQYF
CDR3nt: TGCGCCAGCAGCCCGACGACTGCGGAGACCCAGTACTTC

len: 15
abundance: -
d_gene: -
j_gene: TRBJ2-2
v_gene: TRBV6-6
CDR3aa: CASSPRDLNTGELFF
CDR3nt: TGTGCCAGCAGCCCCCGTGACTTGAACACCGGGGAGCTGTTTTTT

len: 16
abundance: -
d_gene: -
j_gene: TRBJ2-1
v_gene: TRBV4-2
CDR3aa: CASSQDVRESYNEQFF
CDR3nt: TGTGCCAGCAGCCAAGATGTACGGGAGTCCTACAATGAGCAGTTCTTC

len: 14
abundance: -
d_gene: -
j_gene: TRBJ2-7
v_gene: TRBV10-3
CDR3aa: CAISESGTTYEQYF
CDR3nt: TGTGCCATCAGTGAGTCGGGTACGACCTACGAGCAGTACTTC

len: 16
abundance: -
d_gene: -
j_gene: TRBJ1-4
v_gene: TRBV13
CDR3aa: CASSLGADGVGEKLFF
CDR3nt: TGTGCCAGCAGCCTGGGGGCTGACGGGGTAGGCGAAAAACTGTTTTTT

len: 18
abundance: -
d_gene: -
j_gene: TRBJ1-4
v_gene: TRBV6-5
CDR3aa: CASSYGRSGSITNEKLFF
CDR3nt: TGTGCCAGCAGTTACGGACGTTCGGGATCAATAACTAATGAAAAACTGTTTTTT

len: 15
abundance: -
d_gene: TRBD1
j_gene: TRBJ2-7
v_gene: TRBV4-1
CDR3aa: CASRPGQANSGEQYF
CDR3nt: TGCGCCAGCAGGCCGGGACAGGCAAACTCCGGCGAGCAGTACTTC

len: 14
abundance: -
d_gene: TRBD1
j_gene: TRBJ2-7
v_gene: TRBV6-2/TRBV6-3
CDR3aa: CASTKTGIAYEQYF
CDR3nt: TGTGCCAGCACCAAGACAGGGATAGCCTACGAGCAGTACTTC

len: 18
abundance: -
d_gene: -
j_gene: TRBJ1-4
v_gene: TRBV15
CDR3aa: CATSRVLWVTPTNEKLFF
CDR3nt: TGTGCCACCAGCAGAGTCCTCTGGGTGACACCGACTAATGAAAAACTGTTTTTT

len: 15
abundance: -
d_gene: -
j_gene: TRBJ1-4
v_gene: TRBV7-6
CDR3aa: CASGRRPATNEKLFF
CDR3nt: TGTGCCAGCGGACGAAGGCCCGCAACTAATGAAAAACTGTTTTTT

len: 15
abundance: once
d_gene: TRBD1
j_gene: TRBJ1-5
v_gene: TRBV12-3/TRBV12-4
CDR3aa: CASSFPGGGSQPQHF
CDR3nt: TGTGCCAGCAGTTTCCCAGGGGGCGGGAGTCAGCCCCAGCATTTT

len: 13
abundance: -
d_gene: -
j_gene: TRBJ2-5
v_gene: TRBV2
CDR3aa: CASMGSLSETQYF
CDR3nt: TGTGCCAGCATGGGGTCCCTCAGCGAGACCCAGTACTTC

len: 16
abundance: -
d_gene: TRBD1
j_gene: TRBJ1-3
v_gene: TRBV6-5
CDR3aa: CASSSPTGTEGNTIYF
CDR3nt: TGTGCCAGCAGTTCCCCTACCGGGACAGAAGGAAACACCATATATTTT